This TCR beta chain comes out of a study of neurological immune-mediated disorders. Germline V gives CDR1 SGHAT, CDR2 FQDESV (reference sequence). Trimming at V came to 5 bases and at J to 4 bases, leaving 8 bases not matched to a gene. CDR3 length equals 15 residues. A 10-nucleotide random UMI tagged transcripts in template-switch 5'RACE cDNA synthesis. TCRdb reanalysed the 5' RACE reads using MiXCR and keeps one entry per CDR3 protein. This table holds 65,000 to 75,000 distinct CDR3 sequences, 4.5% to 6% found once. This clonotype has at least ten counts. Preparation of the unsorted libraries drew on 2 million PBMCs stored at -80 C.

This receptor was obtained from a woman between 65 and 79 years old with multiple sclerosis. This chain joins TRBV11-1 and TRBJ1-2, with 9 bases that match TRBD1. The specimen sequenced was PBMCs. CDR3 protein: CASSLSGGQGYGYTF. In DNA, the CDR3 is TGTGCCAGCAGCCTCAGCGGGGGACAGGGCTATGGCTACACCTTC.